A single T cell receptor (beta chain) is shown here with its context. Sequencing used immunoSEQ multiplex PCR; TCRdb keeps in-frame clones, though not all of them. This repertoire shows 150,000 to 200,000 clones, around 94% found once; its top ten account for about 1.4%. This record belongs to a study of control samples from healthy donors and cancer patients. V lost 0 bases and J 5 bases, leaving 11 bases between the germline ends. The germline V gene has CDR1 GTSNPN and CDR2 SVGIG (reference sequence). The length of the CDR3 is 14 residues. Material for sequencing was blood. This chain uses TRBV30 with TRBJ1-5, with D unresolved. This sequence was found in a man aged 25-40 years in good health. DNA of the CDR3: TGTGCCTGGAGTGTGGTGGGATCCTATCAGCCCCAGCATTTT. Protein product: CAWSVVGSYQPQHF.